This T cell receptor (beta chain) was recovered during a study of T cell responses to AZD1222 COVID-19 vaccine. Study-wide context: Pooled samples include second doses given at about 4 or 12 weeks. Broader study findings: Seropositive at baseline were only a handful of AZD1222 recipients. Only after the peak T cell response were repertoires sampled. Spike was spanned by vaccine-associated CD4 TCRs, with dominance at 160-218 and 743-854.

Looked up from germline, CDR1 is SNHLY and CDR2 is FYNNEI. The CDR3 is made up of 15 amino acids. V lost 7 bases, J lost 4 bases, and 10 bases stayed unmatched. In the case of this clone: Its target is unknown.

Some clones are missing from TCRdb's copy, which holds only in-frame ones; the method was immunoSEQ multiplex PCR. The data contain 70,000 to 90,000 clones, more than 90% of them seen just once; the ten biggest clones take up approximately 3%. This sequence joins TRBV2 and TRBJ2-5; 9 bases map to TRBD1. The sequence came from an adult in good health. The source material was peripheral blood, sampled on day 0 of AZD1222 vaccination. The CDR3 protein is CASTPTTGGTETQYF. CDR3 DNA: TGTGCCAGCACCCCTACTACAGGGGGCACAGAGACCCAGTACTTC.